These 3 T cell receptor beta chains share one sample of origin, sequenced in a study of cytomegalovirus exposure and HLA in healthy donors. With 60 Vbeta and 13 Jbeta primers, the PCR was carried out. Here immunoSEQ multiplex PCR was the method, and the copy in TCRdb shows in-frame clones only, minus some. The table shows around 100,000 clones, with approximately 70% occurring only once. The specimen was PBMCs. The receptors were sampled from a young woman in good health and CMV-seronegative.

V gene TRBV7-2 combines with J gene TRBJ1-2, with D hard to call. The CDR3 is made up of 12 amino acids. In germline, CDR1 is SGHTA, CDR2 FQGNSA. V gave up 4 bases and J gave up 6 bases, with 9 bases separating them. CDR3 in DNA: TGTGCCAGCAGCTCCTCGGGGAATGGCTACACCTTC. It translates to CASSSSGNGYTF.

V gene TRBV7-9 combines with J gene TRBJ1-1, with D hard to call. The CDR3 consists of 13 residues. V lost 6 bases and J lost 0, with 8 bases in between. The V gene's germline CDR1 is SEHNR and CDR2 FQNEAQ (reference sequence). CDR3 protein: CASSSSLNTEAFF. CDR3 coding DNA: TGTGCCAGCAGTTCGTCCCTGAACACTGAAGCTTTCTTT.

This clone came up once. The rearrangement links TRBV5-1 to TRBJ1-1; TRBD1 aligns across 7 bases. V lost 3 bases to trimming and J lost 6 bases; unmatched junction nucleotides: 5. Germline CDR1 is SGHRS and CDR2 is YFSETQ. This CDR3 contains 13 residues. CDR3: CASSWRTGAEAFF. The CDR3 nucleotides are TGCGCCAGCAGCTGGCGGACAGGTGCTGAAGCTTTCTTT.